The 10 T cell receptor beta chains listed next were all sequenced from one sample in a study of cytomegalovirus exposure and HLA in healthy donors. PCR primers comprised 60 Vbeta and 13 Jbeta primers. The repertoire was sequenced with immunoSEQ multiplex PCR; TCRdb's copy has only in-frame clones and lacks some. The sample contains 150,000 to 200,000 clones, around 85% of which appear only once. The sequenced sample consisted of PBMCs. These receptors were collected from a man in his late teens or twenties in good health and CMV-seronegative.

In this sample, this clone turned up once. V is TRBV29-1 and J is TRBJ1-2; D possibly corresponds to TRBD1 (5 bases). The CDR3 spans 12 residues. V was clipped by 4 bases and J by 6 bases, with 12 bases between them. The germline gives CDR1 SQVTM, CDR2 ANQGSEA. The CDR3 here is CSVVLPGDGYTF. The CDR3 coding sequence is TGCAGCGTTGTCCTCCCGGGGGATGGCTACACCTTC.

The chain employs TRBV6-4 and TRBJ2-1, with TRBD1 identical over 10 bases. The V segment lost 6 bases and the J segment 8 bases; nucleotides outside the gene matches: 10. The V gene's germline CDR1 is MRHNA and CDR2 SNTAGT. This CDR3 has 15 residues. The CDR3 protein is CASSDSDRGIYEQFF. The CDR3 DNA follows: TGTGCCAGCAGCGATTCGGACAGGGGGATTTATGAGCAGTTCTTC.

The chain has TRBV23-1 and TRBJ2-3; D is perhaps TRBD2 (7 bases). TRBV23-1 is an open reading frame whose function is uncertain. V lost 3 bases and J 7 bases, leaving 26 bases between the germline ends. This CDR3 contains 18 residues. This chain's CDR3 is CASSHLCWAGAFWYTQYF. The CDR3, as DNA: TGCGCCAGCAGTCATCTTTGTTGGGCGGGGGCTTTTTGGTATACGCAGTATTTT.

The rearrangement joins TRBV7-6 to TRBJ1-4, with a tentative D call TRBD1 (5 bases). V lost 5 bases, J lost 8 bases, and 12 bases lay in between. The germline V gene has CDR1 SGHVS and CDR2 FNYEAQ. The CDR3 spans 13 residues. The CDR3 here is CASSPGGGEKLFF. CDR3 coding DNA: TGTGCCAGCAGCCCGGGGGGAGGAGAAAAACTGTTTTTT. Filled out from reference TRBV7-6 and TRBJ1-4, the complete variable domain reads GAGVSQSPRYKVTKRGQDVALRCDPISGHVSLYWYRQALGQGPEFLTYFNYEAQQDKSGLPNDRFSAERPEGSISTLTIQRTEQRDSAMYRCASSPGGGEKLFFGSGTQLSVL.

This clone was observed a single time. The sample holds other DNA sequences that translate to the same CDR3. The V and J genes are TRBV19 and TRBJ1-2; 9 nucleotides agree with TRBD1. The CDR3 has 13 amino acids. Trimming removed 5 bases from V and 5 bases from J; junction bases left unmatched: 3. Germline CDR1 reads LNHDA; CDR2 reads SQIVND (reference sequence). DNA for the CDR3: TGTGCCAGTAGTCCGGGACAGGGTTATGGCTACACCTTC. It yields the protein CASSPGQGYGYTF.

The chain recombines TRBV14 with TRBJ1-6; the match to TRBD1 covers 10 bases. This CDR3 has 18 residues. After removal of 2 bases from V and 9 bases from J, the junction contained 13 bases not matched to a gene. CDR1 is SGHDN, CDR2 FVKESK, per germline. For the CDR3, the DNA is TGTGCCAGCAGCCAACTCCAATTCACCGGGACAGGGGTTTCACCCCTCCACTTT. This sequence encodes CASSQLQFTGTGVSPLHF.

This clone came up once. The junction and the germline gene differ at one end; a read error may be behind it. Other DNA variants within this sample encode the same CDR3. V gene TRBV2 combines with J gene TRBJ2-7; no reliable D call. This CDR3 region has 14 residues. CDR1 and CDR2 (germline): SNHLY, FYNNEI. In DNA, the CDR3 is TGTGCCAGCAGTGAAACGAGAATCAACTACGAGCAGTATTTC. The encoded protein is CASSETRINYEQYF.

The chain is built from TRBV28 and TRBJ1-5, with 7 bases that match TRBD1. There are 13 residues in the CDR3. The ends lost 6 bases at V and 1 base at J; junction bases unmatched: 0. Germline V gene lookup returns CDR1 MDHEN and CDR2 SYDVKM. This chain's CDR3 is CASRTGSNQPQHF. The CDR3 DNA sequence: TGTGCCAGCAGGACAGGGAGCAATCAGCCCCAGCATTTT.

This chain uses TRBV5-4 with TRBJ2-7; D is undetermined. The V and J ends lost 0 bases and 2 bases respectively, with 6 bases between them. Per germline, CDR1 SGHNT and CDR2 YYREEE (reference sequence). The CDR3 is 13 residues long. CDR3 coding DNA: TGTGCCAGCAGCTTGGCAGGAACCTACGAGCAGTACTTC. Translation: CASSLAGTYEQYF.

This clone has a single count. V is TRBV7-2 and J is TRBJ2-1, with D possibly matching TRBD2 (7 bases). V was clipped by 0 bases and J by 1 base, with 16 bases between them. The CDR3 has 18 residues. Germline lookup yields CDR1 SGHTA and CDR2 FQGNSA. The CDR3 coding sequence is TGTGCCAGCAGCTTAGCGGGGGGCGGGGGTAATTCCTACAATGAGCAGTTCTTC. Encoded protein: CASSLAGGGGNSYNEQFF.